The 14 T cell receptor beta chains below all came from one sample that was sequenced in a study of cytomegalovirus exposure and HLA in healthy donors. This PCR relied on a set of 60 Vbeta primers and 13 Jbeta primers. Assay used: immunoSEQ multiplex PCR; TCRdb lists only in-frame clones, some missing. The sample lists 200,000 to 250,000 clones, roughly 85% occurring once. Source material: PBMCs. These receptors all come from a man younger than 35 in good health and CMV-seronegative.

The chain employs TRBV5-1 and TRBJ2-5; D is unclear. Germline V gives CDR1 SGHRS, CDR2 YFSETQ. This CDR3 contains 15 residues. V was clipped by 3 bases and J by 1 base, with 13 bases between them. CDR3 residues: CASSSPGLSQETQYF. The CDR3 nucleotides read TGCGCCAGCAGCTCCCCGGGTTTGAGCCAAGAGACCCAGTACTTC.

The chain links TRBV6-5 to TRBJ2-7; 10 bases map to TRBD1. The CDR3 sequence is 16 residues long. In germline, CDR1 is MNHEY, CDR2 SVGAGI. V gave up 4 bases and J gave up 4 bases; unmatched junction bases: 10. The CDR3 sequence is CASSSGGTGEGYEQYF. The CDR3 DNA reads as TGTGCCAGCAGTTCCGGGGGGACAGGGGAAGGGTACGAGCAGTACTTC.

The table lists this clone with a few counts. The genes are TRBV12-5 and TRBJ1-3; 7 bases map to TRBD1. Trimming at V came to 6 bases and at J to 2 bases, leaving 7 bases not matched to a gene. Germline-derived CDR1 and CDR2 are LGHNT and FRNRAP. The length of the CDR3 is 15 residues. The CDR3 DNA reads TGTGCTAGTGGCGCGGGACAGTGGACTGGAAACACCATATATTTT. Its translation is CASGAGQWTGNTIYF.

The chain uses TRBV25-1 and TRBJ2-1; 7 bases line up with TRBD2. The CDR3 consists of 14 residues. Germline V lookup: CDR1 MGHDK, CDR2 SYGVNS. Trimming removed 5 bases from V and 2 bases from J; junction bases left unmatched: 3. CDR3 sequence (DNA): TGTGCCAGCAGTAGAGCGGGGCCCTACAATGAGCAGTTCTTC. Amino acids: CASSRAGPYNEQFF.

The rearrangement links TRBV30 to TRBJ1-4; 8 nucleotides line up with TRBD1. CDR1 GTSNPN and CDR2 SVGIG come from the germline V gene (reference sequence). V lost 0 bases to trimming and J lost 7 bases; unmatched junction nucleotides: 4. The CDR3 runs 14 residues. This CDR3 is CAWSVGQGSEKLFF. In DNA form, the CDR3 reads TGTGCCTGGAGTGTAGGACAGGGTAGTGAAAAACTGTTTTTT.

V gene TRBV11-2 combines with J gene TRBJ2-7; TRBD2 matches 13 bases. CDR1 is SGHAT, CDR2 FQNNGV, per germline. After removal of 5 bases from V and 2 bases from J, the junction contained 6 bases not matched to a gene. The CDR3 runs 16 residues. The CDR3 loop reads CASSAGLAGITYEQYF. The CDR3 DNA follows: TGTGCCAGCAGCGCGGGACTAGCGGGAATAACCTACGAGCAGTACTTC.

This clone has a single count. The V call is TRBV27, the J call TRBJ1-5; tentative D call: TRBD1 (5 bases). This CDR3 is built from 13 residues. The V end lost 2 bases, the J end lost 6 bases, and 8 bases lay between the germline ends. Germline CDR1 and CDR2: MNHEY and SMNVEV (reference sequence). The CDR3 is CASSLKGFQPQHF. CDR3 coding DNA: TGTGCCAGCAGTTTAAAGGGGTTTCAGCCCCAGCATTTT.

The chain employs TRBV4-1 and TRBJ2-1, with D tentatively TRBD2 (6 bases). The CDR3 has 13 amino acids. The ends were cut back, 4 bases at V and 7 bases at J, with 11 bases in the middle. Germline V gene lookup returns CDR1 MGHRA and CDR2 YSYEKL. In DNA form, the CDR3 reads TGCGCCAGCAGCCCCGGGCTAGCGAATGAGCAGTTCTTC. Its translation: CASSPGLANEQFF.

In nucleotides, the CDR3 is TGTGCCGTCACTACCGGGGACAGGGTCCACGAGCAGTACTTC. This sequence encodes CAVTTGDRVHEQYF. The J gene is TRBJ2-7, the V gene TRBV2; 9 bases fit TRBD1. The trim removed 11 bases at V and 5 bases at J, leaving 13 bases unmatched. Germline V lookup: CDR1 SNHLY, CDR2 FYNNEI. The CDR3 totals 14 residues. Drawing the rest from reference TRBV2 and TRBJ2-7, the complete variable domain is EPEVTQTPSHQVTQMGQEVILRCVPISNHLYFYWYRQILGQKVEFLVSFYNNEISEKSEIFDDQFSVERPDGSNFTLKIRSTKLEDSAMYFCAVTTGDRVHEQYFGPGTRLTVT.

This clone is a singleton in its sample. The J gene is TRBJ2-1, the V gene TRBV28; TRBD2 matches 10 bases. The J segment lost 3 bases and the V segment lost 5 bases, leaving 4 bases of the junction unmatched. This CDR3 spans 15 amino acids. CDR1 is MDHEN and CDR2 is SYDVKM in the germline V gene. This chain's CDR3 is CASSPLAGVYNEQFF. Written as DNA, the CDR3 is TGTGCCAGCAGTCCGCTAGCGGGAGTCTACAATGAGCAGTTCTTC. The whole variable domain, remainder taken from reference TRBV28 and TRBJ2-1, is DVKVTQSSRYLVKRTGEKVFLECVQDMDHENMFWYRQDPGLGLRLIYFSYDVKMKEKGDIPEGYSVSREKKERFSLILESASTNQTSMYLCASSPLAGVYNEQFFGPGTRLTVL.

The chain couples TRBV9 to TRBJ2-6; TRBD2 aligns across 7 bases. The CDR3 contains 18 residues. The germline V gene has CDR1 SGDLS and CDR2 YYNGEE. Losses at the gene ends were 1 base for V and 0 bases for J; bases not matched to a gene: 7. The CDR3 bases are TGTGCCAGCAGCGTACGGGGGGTTAAGAGCTCTGGGGCCAACGTCCTGACTTTC. This sequence encodes CASSVRGVKSSGANVLTF.

A few counts support this clone. This sequence joins TRBV6-5 and TRBJ2-7; TRBD1 agrees at 7 bases. Germline V gene lookup returns CDR1 MNHEY and CDR2 SVGAGI. The CDR3 has 16 amino acids. V shed 0 bases, J shed 3 bases, and the junction held 8 bases outside the gene matches. This CDR3 reads CASSYSTGSENYEQYF. The DNA of the CDR3 is TGTGCCAGCAGTTACTCGACAGGGTCCGAGAACTACGAGCAGTACTTC.

The genes are TRBV11-3 and TRBJ2-7; D unclear. The germline V gene has CDR1 SGHNT and CDR2 YENEEA. CDR3 length equals 15 residues. The V end was cut by 0 bases, the J end by 2 bases, with 11 bases between. The CDR3 loop reads CASSLEANPAYEQYF. CDR3 nucleotide sequence: TGTGCCAGCAGCTTAGAAGCGAACCCCGCCTACGAGCAGTACTTC.

V is TRBV19 and J is TRBJ2-1, with a tentative D call TRBD2 (6 bases). The CDR3 is 17 amino acids. Trimming shortened V by 3 bases and J by 2 bases, and 17 bases separated the two germline ends. Germline CDR1 reads LNHDA; CDR2 reads SQIVND (reference sequence). CDR3 sequence (DNA): TGTGCCAGTAGTATCGGTTGGGATAGCGGTACCTACAATGAGCAGTTCTTC. Translated, it gives CASSIGWDSGTYNEQFF.